One T cell receptor beta chain is described in this entry. Its antigen is not known. This may arise from a read error, as a much more abundant clone is one base away. Germline V gene sequence: CDR1 SGHRS, CDR2 YFSETQ. V dropped 2 bases and J dropped 3; count of bases not matched to a gene: 10. This CDR3 has 16 amino acids. The authors built TCR beta libraries using iRepertoire HTBI primers and Arm-PCR of CDR3 regions. TCRdb ran MiXCR on the multiplex PCR reads and lists one entry per CDR3 protein. The sample yields roughly 500,000 distinct CDR3 sequences, around 15% seen once. Time point given: newly diagnosed GD, antithyroid drugs for less than 3 months. From RNA extracted from PBMCs, the TCR library was made. The data derive from a study of regulatory T cells in long-lasting Graves disease. Study overall: Newly diagnosed Graves' patients had under 3 months of antithyroid drugs.

Findings and limits, study-wide: TCR diversity was lower in persistent than newly diagnosed Graves' disease.

This sample was also put to use in a study of T cells in Graves' hyperthyroidism and ophthalmopathy. As that study records: A 13 V-J signature model discriminated ophthalmopathy versus stable hyperthyroidism.

This clonotype originated in a woman in her forties or fifties with Graves disease. The chain employs TRBV5-1 and TRBJ1-1; 7 nucleotides agree with TRBD1. Specimen: peripheral blood mononuclear cells (PBMCs), collected at new diagnosis, from a patient treated with antithyroid drugs. In nucleotides, the CDR3 is TGCGCCAGCAGCTTCCCGCCGACAGGGTCGTACACTGAAGCTTTCTTT. Amino acids: CASSFPPTGSYTEAFF.